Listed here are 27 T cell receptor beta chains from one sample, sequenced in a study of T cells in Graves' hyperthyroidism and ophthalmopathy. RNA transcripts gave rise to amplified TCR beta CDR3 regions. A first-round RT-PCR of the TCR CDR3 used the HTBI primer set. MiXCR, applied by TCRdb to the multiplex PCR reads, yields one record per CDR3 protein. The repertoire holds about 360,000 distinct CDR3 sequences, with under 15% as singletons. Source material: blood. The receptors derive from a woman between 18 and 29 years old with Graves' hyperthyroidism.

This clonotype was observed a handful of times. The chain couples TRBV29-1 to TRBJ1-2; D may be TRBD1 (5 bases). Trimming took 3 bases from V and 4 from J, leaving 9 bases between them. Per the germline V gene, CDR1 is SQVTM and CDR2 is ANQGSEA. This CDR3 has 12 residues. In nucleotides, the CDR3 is TGCAGCGTTGAGGGGCGGAGCTATGGCTACACCTTC. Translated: CSVEGRSYGYTF.

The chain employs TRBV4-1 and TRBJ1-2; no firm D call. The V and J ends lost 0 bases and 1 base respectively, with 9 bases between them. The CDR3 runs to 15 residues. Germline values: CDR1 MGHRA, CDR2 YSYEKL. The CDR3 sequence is CASSQDRGRNYGYTF. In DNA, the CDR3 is TGCGCCAGCAGCCAAGATCGAGGGCGTAACTATGGCTACACCTTC.

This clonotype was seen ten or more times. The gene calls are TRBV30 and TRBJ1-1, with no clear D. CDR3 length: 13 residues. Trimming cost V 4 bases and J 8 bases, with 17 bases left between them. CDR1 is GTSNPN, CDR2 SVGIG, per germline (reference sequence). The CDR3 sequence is CAWTGVQGGEAFF. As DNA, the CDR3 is TGTGCCTGGACCGGGGTCCAAGGTGGGGAAGCTTTCTTT.

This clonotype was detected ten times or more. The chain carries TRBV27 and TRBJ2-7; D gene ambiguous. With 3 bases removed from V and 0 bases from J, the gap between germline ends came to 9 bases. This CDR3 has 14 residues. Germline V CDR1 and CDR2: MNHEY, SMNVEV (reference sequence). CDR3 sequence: CASSLEKGSYEQYF. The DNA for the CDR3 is TGTGCCAGCAGTTTGGAAAAGGGCTCCTACGAGCAGTACTTC.

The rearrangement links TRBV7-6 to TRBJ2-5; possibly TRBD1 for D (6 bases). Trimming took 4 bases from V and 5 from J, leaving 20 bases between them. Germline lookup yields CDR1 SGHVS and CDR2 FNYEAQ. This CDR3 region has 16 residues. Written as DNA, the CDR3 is TGTGCCAGCAGCTCGCTGGTAGGGGGACCGAGTGAGACCCAGTACTTC. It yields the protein CASSSLVGGPSETQYF.

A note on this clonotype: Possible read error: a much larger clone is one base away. CDR3 sequence: CSARISRAEGNQPQHF. CDR3 in DNA: TGCAGTGCTAGGATCTCGCGGGCTGAAGGCAATCAGCCCCAGCATTTT. The V gene is TRBV20-1, the J gene TRBJ1-5; D gene ambiguous. The CDR3 is 16 residues long. Between the trimmed V and J ends, which lost 3 bases and 2 bases, there was a span of 17 bases. CDR1 is DFQATT, CDR2 SNEGSKA, per germline (reference sequence).

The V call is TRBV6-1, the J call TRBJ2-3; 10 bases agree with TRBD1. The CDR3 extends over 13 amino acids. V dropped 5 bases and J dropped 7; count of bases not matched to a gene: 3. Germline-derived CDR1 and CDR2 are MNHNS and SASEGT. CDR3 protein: CASSTDRGNTQYF. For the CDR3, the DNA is TGTGCCAGCAGTACGGACAGGGGGAATACGCAGTATTTT.

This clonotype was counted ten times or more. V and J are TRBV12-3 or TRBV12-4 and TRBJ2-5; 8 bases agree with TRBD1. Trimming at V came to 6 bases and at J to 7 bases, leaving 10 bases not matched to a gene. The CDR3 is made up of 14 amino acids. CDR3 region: CASSRDRRRGTQYF. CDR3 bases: TGTGCCAGCAGCCGGGACAGGAGAAGAGGGACCCAGTACTTC.

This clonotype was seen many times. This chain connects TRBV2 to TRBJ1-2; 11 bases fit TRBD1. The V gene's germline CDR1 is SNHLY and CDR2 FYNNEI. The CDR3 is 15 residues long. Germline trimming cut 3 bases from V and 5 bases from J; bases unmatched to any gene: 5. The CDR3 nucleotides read TGTGCCAGCAGTGAGCCAGGACAGGGGGCGTATGGCTACACCTTC. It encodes CASSEPGQGAYGYTF. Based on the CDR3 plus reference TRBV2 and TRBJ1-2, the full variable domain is EPEVTQTPSHQVTQMGQEVILRCVPISNHLYFYWYRQILGQKVEFLVSFYNNEISEKSEIFDDQFSVERPDGSNFTLKIRSTKLEDSAMYFCASSEPGQGAYGYTFGSGTRLTVV.

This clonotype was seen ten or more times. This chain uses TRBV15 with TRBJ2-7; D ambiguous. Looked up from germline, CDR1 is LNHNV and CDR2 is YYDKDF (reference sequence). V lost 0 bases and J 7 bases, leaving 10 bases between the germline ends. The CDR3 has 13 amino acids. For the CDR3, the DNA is TGTGCCACCAGCAGAGACGTCGGGCGAGAGCAGTACTTC. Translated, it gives CATSRDVGREQYF.

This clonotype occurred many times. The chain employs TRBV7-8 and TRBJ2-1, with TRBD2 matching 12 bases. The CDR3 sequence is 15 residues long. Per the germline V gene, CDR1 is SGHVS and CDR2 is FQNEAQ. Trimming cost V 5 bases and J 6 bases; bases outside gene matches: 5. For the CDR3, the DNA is TGTGCCAGCAGCCCCGGACTAGCGGGGCCCAATGAGCAGTTCTTC. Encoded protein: CASSPGLAGPNEQFF.

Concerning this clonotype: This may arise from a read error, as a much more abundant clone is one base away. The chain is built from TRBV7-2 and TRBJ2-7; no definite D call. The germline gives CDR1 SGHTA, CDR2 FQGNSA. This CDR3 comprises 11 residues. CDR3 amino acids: CAGSLTYEQYF. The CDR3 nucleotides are TGTGCCGGCAGCCTCACCTACGAGCAGTACTTC.

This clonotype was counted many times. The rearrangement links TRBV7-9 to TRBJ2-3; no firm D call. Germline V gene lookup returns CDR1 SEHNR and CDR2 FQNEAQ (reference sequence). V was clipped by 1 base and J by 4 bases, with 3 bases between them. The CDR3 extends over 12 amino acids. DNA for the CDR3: TGTGCCAGCAGCTTAGGAGCAGATACGCAGTATTTT. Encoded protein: CASSLGADTQYF.

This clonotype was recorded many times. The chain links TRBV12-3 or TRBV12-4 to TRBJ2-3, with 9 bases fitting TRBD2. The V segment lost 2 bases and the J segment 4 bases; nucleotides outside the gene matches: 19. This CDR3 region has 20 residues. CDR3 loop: CASSLRSAGGPLPASDTQYF. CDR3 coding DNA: TGTGCCAGCAGTTTACGTTCCGCGGGAGGGCCTTTACCAGCATCAGATACGCAGTATTTT.

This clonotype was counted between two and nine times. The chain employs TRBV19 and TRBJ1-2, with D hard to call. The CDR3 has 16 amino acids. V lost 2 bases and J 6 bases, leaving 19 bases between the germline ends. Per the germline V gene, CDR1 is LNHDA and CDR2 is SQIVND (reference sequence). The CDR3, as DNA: TGTGCCAGTAGTATATCGTTGCAGACCGTAGAAGATGGCTACACCTTC. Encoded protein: CASSISLQTVEDGYTF.

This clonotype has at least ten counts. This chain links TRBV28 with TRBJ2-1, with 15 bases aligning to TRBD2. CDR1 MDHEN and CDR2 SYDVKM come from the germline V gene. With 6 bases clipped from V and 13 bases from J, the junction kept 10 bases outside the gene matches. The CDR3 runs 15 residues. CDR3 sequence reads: CASSTGTSGRPSQFF. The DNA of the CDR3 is TGTGCCAGCAGCACCGGGACTAGCGGGAGGCCGAGCCAGTTCTTC.

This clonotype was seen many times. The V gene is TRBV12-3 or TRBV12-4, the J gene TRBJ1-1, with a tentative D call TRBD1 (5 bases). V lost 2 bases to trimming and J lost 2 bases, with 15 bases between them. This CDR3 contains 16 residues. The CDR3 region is CASSLTGRGINTEAFF. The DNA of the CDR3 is TGTGCCAGCAGTTTAACAGGACGGGGAATTAACACTGAAGCTTTCTTT.

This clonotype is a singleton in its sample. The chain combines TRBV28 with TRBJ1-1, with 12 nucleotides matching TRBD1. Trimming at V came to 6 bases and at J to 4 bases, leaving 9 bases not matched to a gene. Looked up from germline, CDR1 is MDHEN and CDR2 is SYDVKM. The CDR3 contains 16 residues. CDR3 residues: CASRMGQGAAGTEAFF. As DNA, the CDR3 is TGTGCCAGCAGAATGGGACAGGGGGCGGCGGGCACTGAAGCTTTCTTT.

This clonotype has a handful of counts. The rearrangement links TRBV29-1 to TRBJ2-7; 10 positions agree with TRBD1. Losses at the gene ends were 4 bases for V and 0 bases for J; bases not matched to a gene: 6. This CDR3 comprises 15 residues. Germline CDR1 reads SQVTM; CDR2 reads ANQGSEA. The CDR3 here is CSVAGDRGLSYEQYF. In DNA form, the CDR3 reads TGCAGCGTTGCCGGGGACAGGGGACTCTCCTACGAGCAGTACTTC.

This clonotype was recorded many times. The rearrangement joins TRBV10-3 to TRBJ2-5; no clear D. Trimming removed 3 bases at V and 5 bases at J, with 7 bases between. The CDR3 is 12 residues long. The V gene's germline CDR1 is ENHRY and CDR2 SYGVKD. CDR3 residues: CAISDNRETQYF. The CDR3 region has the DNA TGTGCCATCAGTGACAATAGGGAGACCCAGTACTTC.

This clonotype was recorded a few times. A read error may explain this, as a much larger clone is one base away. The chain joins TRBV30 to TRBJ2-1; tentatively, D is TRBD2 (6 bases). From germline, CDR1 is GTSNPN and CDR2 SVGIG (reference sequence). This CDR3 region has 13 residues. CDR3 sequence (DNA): TGTGCCTGGAGTGTGCTTAGCGGCAATGGGCAGTTCTTC. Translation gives CAWSVLSGNGQFF.

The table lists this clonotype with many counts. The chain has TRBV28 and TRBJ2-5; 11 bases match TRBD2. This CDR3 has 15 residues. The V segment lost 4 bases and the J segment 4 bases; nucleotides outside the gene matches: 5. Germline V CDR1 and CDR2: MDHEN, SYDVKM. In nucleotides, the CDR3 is TGTGCCAGCAGTTCCACTAGCGGGGGAGGAGAGACCCAGTACTTC. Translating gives CASSSTSGGGETQYF.

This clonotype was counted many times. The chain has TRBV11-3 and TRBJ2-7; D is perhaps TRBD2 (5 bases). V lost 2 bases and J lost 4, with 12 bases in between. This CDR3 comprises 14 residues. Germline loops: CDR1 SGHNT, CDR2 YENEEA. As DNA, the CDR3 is TGTGCCAGCAGCTTACGTCCTAGCAGGTACGAGCAGTACTTC. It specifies CASSLRPSRYEQYF.

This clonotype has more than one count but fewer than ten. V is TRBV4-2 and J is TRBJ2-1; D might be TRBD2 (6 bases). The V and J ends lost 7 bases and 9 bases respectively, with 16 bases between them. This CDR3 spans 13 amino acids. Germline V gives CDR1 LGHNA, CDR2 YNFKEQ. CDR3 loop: CASTSGTLSEQFF. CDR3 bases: TGTGCCAGCACATCCGGGACTCTCAGTGAGCAGTTCTTC.

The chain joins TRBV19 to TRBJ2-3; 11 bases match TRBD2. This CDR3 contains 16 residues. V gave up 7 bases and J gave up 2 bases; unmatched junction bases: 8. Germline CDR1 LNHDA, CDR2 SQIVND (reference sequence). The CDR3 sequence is CASTPLAGEITDTQYF. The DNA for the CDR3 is TGTGCCAGTACCCCACTAGCGGGAGAAATCACAGATACGCAGTATTTT.

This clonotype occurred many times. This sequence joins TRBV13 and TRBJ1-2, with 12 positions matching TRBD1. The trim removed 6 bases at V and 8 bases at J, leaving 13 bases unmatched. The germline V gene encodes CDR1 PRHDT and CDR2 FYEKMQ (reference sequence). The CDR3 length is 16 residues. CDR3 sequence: CASSQRGTGGIVGYTF. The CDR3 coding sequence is TGTGCCAGCAGTCAAAGGGGGACAGGGGGCATTGTCGGCTACACCTTC.

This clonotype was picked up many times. The CDR3 spells CASSVNRDTNEKLFF. As DNA, the CDR3 is TGTGCCAGCAGCGTTAACAGAGACACAAATGAAAAACTGTTTTTT. The rearrangement uses TRBV7-9 and TRBJ1-4, with no clear D. Trimming removed 5 bases at V and 5 bases at J, with 15 bases between. The CDR3 loop spans 15 amino acids. Per germline, CDR1 SEHNR and CDR2 FQNEAQ (reference sequence).